This T cell receptor (beta chain) came from a study of cytomegalovirus exposure and HLA in healthy donors. Study-wide points: Segments of the TCR beta V type were, in most cases, productive about 87% or about 30% of the time in an earlier analysis. A later analysis showed TCR association rates differing by HLA locus, peaking at DRB1 and lowest at HLA-C. A likely sequencing artifact accounted for one observed cluster of highly shared sequence variants.

The study ran its PCR with 60 Vbeta and 13 Jbeta primers. The data were produced by immunoSEQ multiplex PCR, yet TCRdb's version contains in-frame clones alone and is incomplete. The profile shows some 170,000 clones, approximately 80% of them singletons. A remark on this clone: What it recognizes is unknown.

Sequencing input: PBMCs. The TCR was taken from a woman aged 25-40 years in good health and CMV-seronegative.

DNA of the CDR3: TGTGCCAGCAGTTACCCGAAGGGACAGGGAACCGGTGAAGCTTTCTTT. Its translation: CASSYPKGQGTGEAFF. The genes are TRBV6-6 and TRBJ1-1; the match to TRBD1 covers 9 bases. The V gene's germline CDR1 is MNHNY and CDR2 SVGAGI (reference sequence). The J segment lost 7 bases and the V segment lost 2 bases, leaving 11 bases of the junction unmatched. The CDR3 extends over 16 amino acids.